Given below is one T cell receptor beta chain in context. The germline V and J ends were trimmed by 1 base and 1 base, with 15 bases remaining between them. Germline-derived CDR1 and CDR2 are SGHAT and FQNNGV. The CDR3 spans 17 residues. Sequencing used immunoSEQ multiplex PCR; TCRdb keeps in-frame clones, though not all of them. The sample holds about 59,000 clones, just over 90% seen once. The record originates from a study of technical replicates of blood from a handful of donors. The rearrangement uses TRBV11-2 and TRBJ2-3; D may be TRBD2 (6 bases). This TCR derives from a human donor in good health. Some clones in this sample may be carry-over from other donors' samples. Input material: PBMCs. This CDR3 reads CASSLGLRGTGTDTQYF. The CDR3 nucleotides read TGTGCCAGCAGCTTAGGATTGCGCGGGACCGGCACAGATACGCAGTATTTT. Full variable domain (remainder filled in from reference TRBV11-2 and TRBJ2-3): EAGVAQSPRYKIIEKRQSVAFWCNPISGHATLYWYQQILGQGPKLLIQFQNNGVVDDSQLPKDRFSAERLKGVDSTLKIQPAKLEDSAVYLCASSLGLRGTGTDTQYFGPGTRLTVL.